The 32 T cell receptor beta chains below were found in one sample sequenced in a study of CD8+CD57+ T cells in acquired aplastic anemia. Both TCR beta VDJ combination and CDR3 sequence profiling were carried out. Genomic DNA was the template for this profiling. TCRdb redid the calling of the reads with MiXCR, one entry per CDR3 protein. The sample contains hundreds of thousands of distinct CDR3 sequences, 65% to 80% of which appear only once. The specimen sequenced was sorted CD4+, CD8+, or CD8+CD57+ T cells (not recorded which) from PBMCs. Source of these receptors: a human donor in good health, serving as a control.

In its sample, this clonotype was seen once. This chain joins TRBV7-3 and TRBJ2-7, with D possibly matching TRBD2 (5 bases). The CDR3 covers 14 residues. V was cut by 5 bases and J by 0 bases, with 11 bases left in between. CDR1 is SGHTA, CDR2 FQGTGA, per germline. CDR3 amino acids: CASSQTRASYEQYF. CDR3 coding DNA: TGTGCCAGCAGCCAAACTAGGGCCTCCTACGAGCAGTACTTC.

This chain links TRBV19 with TRBJ2-2; D is unclear. The CDR3 extends over 13 amino acids. In germline, CDR1 is LNHDA, CDR2 SQIVND (reference sequence). V shed 10 bases and J shed 7 bases, with 16 bases lying between them. This CDR3 is CAITPVGGGELFF. Here the CDR3 DNA reads TGTGCCATTACCCCAGTCGGTGGCGGGGAGCTGTTTTTT.

The chain carries TRBV25-1 and TRBJ1-2; the match to TRBD1 covers 9 bases. CDR1 is MGHDK, CDR2 SYGVNS, per germline. The trim removed 4 bases at V and 7 bases at J, leaving 7 bases unmatched. CDR3 length: 14 amino acids. In nucleotides, the CDR3 is TGTGCCAGCAGTGCTCTAGGGACAGGGTTTGGCTACACCTTC. Its protein is CASSALGTGFGYTF.

To note about this clonotype: Its ends do not fully match the called genes, so a read error is possible. This chain links TRBV2 with TRBJ2-2; D gene ambiguous. Germline lookup yields CDR1 SNHLY and CDR2 FYNNEI. This CDR3 comprises 14 residues. The CDR3 coding sequence is TGTGCCAGCACCGGACCCGCCAACACGTCGCCCCTGTACTTT. It codes for CASTGPANTSPLYF.

For the CDR3, the DNA is TGTGCCAGCGCGGGACAAACTTACAATGAAGCTTTCTTT. Translation gives CASAGQTYNEAFF. V and J are TRBV13 and TRBJ1-1; TRBD1 is a possible D gene (6 bases). V lost 8 bases and J lost 7, with 17 bases in between. The CDR3 runs to 13 residues. Germline loops: CDR1 PRHDT, CDR2 FYEKMQ (reference sequence).

This clonotype appeared once. The rearrangement uses TRBV10-1 and TRBJ2-3; TRBD1 aligns across 9 bases. The CDR3 sequence is 15 residues long. Per the germline V gene, CDR1 is WNHNN and CDR2 is SYGVQD (reference sequence). Trimming cost V 6 bases and J 6 bases; bases outside gene matches: 10. The CDR3 nucleotides are TGCGCCAGCAGGCGGGCCGGGACAGGGCCGGATACGCAGTATTTT. It specifies CASRRAGTGPDTQYF.

This clonotype was seen more than once but under ten times. J is TRBJ1-2 and V is TRBV19; TRBD1 aligns across 9 bases. The CDR3 sequence is 15 residues long. The J segment lost 2 bases and the V segment lost 3 bases, leaving 4 bases of the junction unmatched. Germline lookup yields CDR1 LNHDA and CDR2 SQIVND (reference sequence). The CDR3 nucleotides read TGTGCCAGTAGTATTCCCGGACAGGGGAACTATGGCTACACCTTC. Protein product: CASSIPGQGNYGYTF.

A word on this clonotype: A read error may account for a junction end that differs from germline. The chain uses TRBV7-2 and TRBJ1-1; D is perhaps TRBD1 (6 bases). The CDR3 has 16 residues. Germline assignment: CDR1 SGHTA and CDR2 FQGNSA. The CDR3 sequence: CATSLDWAGGGTQAFF. The DNA for the CDR3 is TGTGCCACCAGCTTGGATTGGGCGGGGGGGGGCACTCAGGCTTTCTTT.

As to this clonotype: No DNA is shown, since the ends of the CDR3 on it are uncertain; the CDR3 is the one TCRdb lists. The V gene is TRBV9, the J gene TRBJ1-5; TRBD1 is taken as the D call from the table, unchecked against the DNA. The CDR3 length equals 14 residues, ends included. The germline V gene has CDR1 SGDLS and CDR2 YYNGEE. The CDR3 sequence: CASSAGQPRTSGHF.

In the case of this clonotype: A much larger clone differs by one base, so this may be a read error. The V and J genes are TRBV6-5 and TRBJ1-4, with D possibly TRBD1 on 5 matching bases. The germline V gene encodes CDR1 MNHEY and CDR2 SVGAGI. The CDR3 length is 17 residues. V dropped 4 bases and J dropped 0 bases, with 15 bases sitting between them. The CDR3 nucleotides read TGTGCCAGCAGTTTACCCGGGACGGTTGCAACTAATGAAAAACTGTTTTTT. This encodes CASSLPGTVATNEKLFF.

This sequence joins TRBV9 and TRBJ2-5, with D maybe TRBD2 (6 bases). The germline V gene has CDR1 SGDLS and CDR2 YYNGEE. The V and J ends lost 4 bases and 9 bases respectively, with 16 bases between them. There are 13 residues in the CDR3. The CDR3 DNA is TGTGCCAGCAGCTTCTCAGGCTGGGAGGCCCAGTACTTC. This sequence encodes CASSFSGWEAQYF.

As concerns this clonotype: The junction departs from germline at one end; a sequencing error may be responsible. The chain carries TRBV7-7 and TRBJ1-2; tentatively, D is TRBD1 (6 bases). Germline CDR1 SSHAT, CDR2 FNYEAQ (reference sequence). CDR3 size: 15 residues. CDR3 residues: CASSPAGAGNEQYTF. CDR3 in DNA: TGTGCTAGCAGCCCTGCAGGGGCAGGTAACGAGCAGTACACCTTC.

V is TRBV24-1 and J is TRBJ1-2, with D uncertain. The CDR3 has 11 residues. Trimming took off 1 base at V and 8 bases at J, with 4 bases between the two ends. Germline assignment: CDR1 KGHDR and CDR2 SFDVKD. The CDR3 DNA sequence: TGTGCCACCAGTGATTTAAACGGCTACACCTTC. This codes for CATSDLNGYTF.

This clonotype showed up just once. The rearrangement links TRBV20-1 to TRBJ1-1; D remains unclear. V dropped 3 bases and J dropped 9 bases, with 17 bases sitting between them. The CDR3 runs to 13 residues. Looked up from germline, CDR1 is DFQATT and CDR2 is SNEGSKA (reference sequence). The CDR3 region has the DNA TGCAGTGCTAGTCCCGTAAATAGCAATCAAGCTTTCTTT. This gives the protein CSASPVNSNQAFF.

Concerning this clonotype itself: The CDR3 end shows no conserved phenylalanine or tryptophan, and so a read error is likely. No DNA is shown, since the ends of the CDR3 on it are uncertain; the CDR3 is the one TCRdb lists. The V gene is TRBV7-8, the J gene TRBJ1-1; the D segment call TRBD1 is taken from the table without a DNA check. Germline V gives CDR1 SGHVS, CDR2 FQNEAQ. From its first to its last residue, the CDR3 has 13 amino acids. The CDR3 spells CASSLAIRAGKFT.

Note on this clonotype: A much larger clone differs from this one at a single base, so this may be a read error. The rearrangement joins TRBV20-1 to TRBJ2-1; 11 nucleotides align to TRBD2. The CDR3 runs to 18 residues. V shed 2 bases, J shed 0 bases, and the junction held 9 bases outside the gene matches. Per the germline V gene, CDR1 is DFQATT and CDR2 is SNEGSKA (reference sequence). CDR3 amino acids: CSARPTSGGISSYNEQFF. The DNA of the CDR3 is TGCAGTGCTAGACCTACTAGCGGGGGAATCAGCTCCTACAATGAGCAGTTCTTC.

This clonotype was observed many times. The chain carries TRBV20-1 and TRBJ2-3; D gene ambiguous. This CDR3 comprises 12 residues. Per the germline V gene, CDR1 is DFQATT and CDR2 is SNEGSKA (reference sequence). The V and J ends lost 1 base and 4 bases respectively, with 6 bases between them. CDR3 residues: CSARGFADTQYF. For the CDR3, the DNA is TGCAGTGCTAGAGGGTTTGCAGATACGCAGTATTTT.

The chain has TRBV5-1 and TRBJ1-2, with no clear D. The CDR3 has 13 residues. Germline CDR1 and CDR2: SGHRS and YFSETQ. Trimming shortened V by 1 base and J by 8 bases, and 12 bases separated the two germline ends. This CDR3 is CASSLLAGSGYTF. CDR3 sequence (DNA): TGCGCCAGCAGCTTGCTAGCGGGGAGCGGCTACACCTTC.

A note on this clonotype: A much bigger clone sits one base away, suggesting this may be a read error. The chain is built from TRBV4-1 and TRBJ1-1; possibly TRBD1 for D (6 bases). Germline lookup yields CDR1 MGHRA and CDR2 YSYEKL. The germline V and J ends were trimmed by 1 base and 5 bases, with 17 bases remaining between them. The CDR3 contains 16 residues. CDR3 residues: CASSQGGAMVSTEAFF. CDR3 coding DNA: TGCGCCAGCAGCCAAGGGGGGGCTATGGTGAGTACTGAAGCTTTCTTT.

In its sample, this clonotype was seen once. Since the CDR3 does not end with the conserved phenylalanine or tryptophan, this likely comes from a read error. No DNA is shown, since the ends of the CDR3 on it are uncertain; the CDR3 is the one TCRdb lists. The rearrangement joins TRBV19 to TRBJ1-5; TRBD1, the D gene given by the table, was not confirmed from the DNA. The CDR3 length equals 14 residues, ends included. CDR1 is LNHDA and CDR2 is SQIVND in the germline V gene (reference sequence). This CDR3 is CASTDRAGEQFFGP.

This chain joins TRBV7-4 and TRBJ1-1, with 7 bases matching TRBD1. The CDR3 is 16 residues long. The germline V gene encodes CDR1 SGHVT and CDR2 SQSDAQ. Losses at the gene ends were 5 bases for V and 11 bases for J; bases not matched to a gene: 20. CDR3 sequence (DNA): TGTGCCAGCAGCGCAGTACCGGGACAGCCGGGTCACCCCGCTTTCTTT. It encodes CASSAVPGQPGHPAFF.

This chain connects TRBV20-1 to TRBJ2-7, with a weak D call TRBD1 (5 bases). The CDR3 covers 13 residues. Looked up from germline, CDR1 is DFQATT and CDR2 is SNEGSKA (reference sequence). V gave up 3 bases and J gave up 0 bases, with 9 bases separating them. The CDR3 here is CSASSGFSYEQYF. The CDR3 DNA reads as TGCAGTGCTAGCTCAGGGTTCTCCTACGAGCAGTACTTC.

Comment on this clonotype: This may be a read error, as it is one base from a much larger clone. The CDR3 sequence is CASRTPGQGLRYNEQYF. The CDR3 nucleotides are TGTGCCAGCAGAACGCCGGGACAGGGACTACGCTACAATGAGCAGTACTTC. V gene TRBV6-6 combines with J gene TRBJ2-7, with 9 positions matching TRBD1. Per the germline V gene, CDR1 is MNHNY and CDR2 is SVGAGI (reference sequence). CDR3 length: 17 residues. Trimming removed 6 bases from V and 7 bases from J; junction bases left unmatched: 19.

For this clonotype: The junction differs from germline at one of its ends, possibly a read error. The CDR3 coding sequence is TGTGCCAGCAGTCGACAGCGTTCCAATTCTCCCCTGCACTTT. The encoded protein is CASSRQRSNSPLHF. This chain links TRBV7-4 with TRBJ1-6; D possibly corresponds to TRBD1 (5 bases). CDR1 is SGHVT and CDR2 is SQSDAQ in the germline V gene. The CDR3 length is 14 residues.

About this clonotype itself: A read error is likely, as this CDR3 ends without the conserved phenylalanine or tryptophan. It is unclear where the CDR3 begins or ends on the DNA, so no DNA is shown, and the CDR3 is as TCRdb lists it. The CDR3 sequence: CASSDRQSRYPPLH. This sequence joins TRBV2 and TRBJ1-6. The CDR3 contains 14 residues when both ends are counted. Looked up from germline, CDR1 is SNHLY and CDR2 is FYNNEI.

This rearrangement joins TRBV7-9 to TRBJ1-2; 10 positions agree with TRBD1. The CDR3 is 16 residues long. Germline CDR1 is SEHNR and CDR2 is FQNEAQ (reference sequence). V shed 5 bases, J shed 1 base, and the junction held 7 bases outside the gene matches. CDR3 sequence reads: CASSTPGQGSNYGYTF. The CDR3, as DNA: TGTGCCAGCAGCACACCGGGACAGGGGAGTAACTATGGCTACACCTTC.

This clonotype has at least ten counts. The chain carries TRBV7-9 and TRBJ2-7, with TRBD1 matching 7 bases. From germline, CDR1 is SEHNR and CDR2 FQNEAQ (reference sequence). This CDR3 contains 14 residues. V was clipped by 0 bases and J by 2 bases; unmatched bases: 1. CDR3 loop: CASSLAGQAYEQYF. Here the CDR3 DNA reads TGTGCCAGCAGCTTAGCTGGACAGGCCTACGAGCAGTACTTC. Complete variable domain (other parts from reference TRBV7-9 and TRBJ2-7): DTGVSQNPRHKITKRGQNVTFRCDPISEHNRLYWYRQTLGQGPEFLTYFQNEAQLEKSRLLSDRFSAERPKGSFSTLEIQRTEQGDSAMYLCASSLAGQAYEQYFGPGTRLTVT.

The gene calls are TRBV7-2 and TRBJ1-2, with D unresolved. CDR1 is SGHTA and CDR2 is FQGNSA in the germline V gene. This CDR3 is 13 amino acids long. Trimming removed 5 bases from V and 9 bases from J, with 16 bases in between. This CDR3 reads CASSRRLRASYTF. DNA of the CDR3: TGTGCCAGCAGCCGCAGACTGCGGGCCAGCTACACCTTC.

On this clonotype: It is unclear where the CDR3 begins or ends on the DNA, so no DNA is shown, and the CDR3 is as TCRdb lists it. This rearrangement joins TRBV7-6 to TRBJ1-1. Germline V gives CDR1 SGHVS, CDR2 FNYEAQ. The CDR3 has 15 amino acids, counting both end residues. CDR3 region: CASSRHGYDQYFGFF.

The CDR3 bases are TGTGCCAGCAGTTTGTCTGGGGGATCTGGAAACACCATATATTTT. This encodes CASSLSGGSGNTIYF. The J gene is TRBJ1-3, the V gene TRBV12-3 or TRBV12-4, with a weak D call TRBD1 (5 bases). V lost 3 bases, J lost 1 base, and 10 bases lay in between. This CDR3 region has 15 residues.

This clonotype appeared a single time. The chain uses TRBV4-3 and TRBJ1-2; D unresolved. V lost 9 bases and J 8 bases, leaving 22 bases between the germline ends. The CDR3 has 14 residues. The germline V gene has CDR1 LGHNA and CDR2 YSLEER. This CDR3 reads CARDPRREGGGYTF. The CDR3 bases are TGCGCCAGAGACCCCCGTAGGGAGGGTGGCGGCTACACCTTC.

The V gene is TRBV5-4, the J gene TRBJ1-2; D is uncertain. Germline-derived CDR1 and CDR2 are SGHNT and YYREEE (reference sequence). The length of the CDR3 is 14 residues. V dropped 2 bases and J dropped 4 bases, with 12 bases sitting between them. The CDR3 nucleotides read TGTGCCAGCAGCTTAGAAATATCAGCCTATGGCTACACCTTC. It yields the protein CASSLEISAYGYTF.